This T cell receptor beta chain was captured by sequencing in a study of identical twins. In every case, the donor was a healthy Caucasian. The CDR3 totals 15 residues. The ends lost 2 bases at V and 5 bases at J; junction bases unmatched: 6. TCRdb analysed the 5' RACE reads with MiXCR anew, one entry per CDR3 protein. The sample lists hundreds of thousands of distinct CDR3 sequences, roughly 7% occurring once. The same specimen was also included in a second study, on yellow fever vaccine responses in identical twins.

The sequence was collected from a woman between 18 and 29 years old in good health. The sample consisted of memory (CD45RO+) T cells sorted from blood. The chain joins TRBV12-3 or TRBV12-4 to TRBJ2-3; 8 bases agree with TRBD2. In nucleotides, the CDR3 is TGTGCCAGCAGTTTATCGGGACTAGTTATAGATACGCAGTATTTT. Its protein is CASSLSGLVIDTQYF.